A single sample is the source of the 15 T cell receptor beta chains below, sequenced in a study of control samples from healthy donors and cancer patients. Here immunoSEQ multiplex PCR was the method, and the copy in TCRdb shows in-frame clones only, minus some. The sample has around 100,000 clones; around nine tenths are singletons. Specimen: PBMCs. The receptor source for this set is a man aged 55 to 70 with lung cancer.

This chain joins TRBV30 and TRBJ1-1; the D is unclear. The CDR3 loop spans 16 amino acids. CDR1 and CDR2 from the germline V gene are GTSNPN and SVGIG (reference sequence). The V gene lost 0 bases and the J gene lost 5 bases, with 19 bases spanning the gap. CDR3 sequence (DNA): TGTGCCTGGAGTGTCGGGGTAACGGATTTCCCTACTGAAGCTTTCTTT. Translating it yields CAWSVGVTDFPTEAFF.

This rearrangement joins TRBV6-5 to TRBJ1-1; D gene uncertain. V lost 0 bases and J lost 4, with 9 bases in between. The CDR3 has 14 amino acids. Germline lookup yields CDR1 MNHEY and CDR2 SVGAGI. CDR3 bases: TGTGCCAGCAGTTACTCGAGACGTGTCACTGAAGCTTTCTTT. This gives the protein CASSYSRRVTEAFF.

The chain combines TRBV3-1 (or the pseudogene TRBV3-2) with TRBJ1-2, with D hard to call. The CDR3 covers 13 residues. V was shortened by 1 base and J by 7 bases, with 10 bases between the two germline ends. The germline V gene has CDR1 LGHDT and CDR2 YNNKEL (reference sequence). The CDR3 is CASSQGNIAGYTF. CDR3 DNA sequence: TGTGCCAGCAGCCAAGGGAACATAGCTGGCTACACCTTC.

The CDR3 loop reads CASSYGGSSTEAFF. The CDR3 nucleotides are TGTGCCAGCAGTTACGGGGGATCAAGCACTGAAGCTTTCTTT. The chain recombines TRBV6-5 with TRBJ1-1, with D possibly being TRBD1 (5 bases). The CDR3 has 14 residues. CDR1 and CDR2 from the germline V gene are MNHEY and SVGAGI. Trimming removed 2 bases from V and 4 bases from J, with 11 bases in between.

The chain couples TRBV7-2 to TRBJ2-5; TRBD2 matches 14 bases. V was clipped by 5 bases and J by 5 bases; unmatched bases: 7. The CDR3 spans 16 residues. Germline V gives CDR1 SGHTA, CDR2 FQGNSA. The CDR3 coding sequence is TGTGCCAGCAGCATACGGACTAGCGGGGGGTATGAGACCCAGTACTTC. Translated, it gives CASSIRTSGGYETQYF.

V usage is TRBV5-1 and J usage is TRBJ2-7; possibly TRBD1 for D (8 bases). The germline gives CDR1 SGHRS, CDR2 YFSETQ. This CDR3 is 15 amino acids long. V gave up 0 bases and J gave up 3 bases, with 13 bases separating them. The chain's CDR3 is CASSLAQGGIYEQYF. The CDR3 coding sequence is TGCGCCAGCAGCTTGGCACAGGGGGGGATCTACGAGCAGTACTTC.

J is TRBJ1-1 and V is TRBV6-1; D gene uncertain. The length of the CDR3 is 15 residues. CDR1 and CDR2 (germline): MNHNS, SASEGT. Trimming removed 3 bases from V and 0 bases from J, with 11 bases in between. CDR3 protein: CASSEDLGMNTEAFF. CDR3 DNA sequence: TGTGCCAGCAGTGAGGATTTGGGTATGAACACTGAAGCTTTCTTT.

The V gene is TRBV12-5, the J gene TRBJ2-4; D might be TRBD1 (7 bases). The germline V and J ends were trimmed by 6 bases and 1 base, with 22 bases remaining between them. This CDR3 has 18 amino acids. The V gene's germline CDR1 is LGHNT and CDR2 FRNRAP. Here the CDR3 reads CASGTSTGGRGAKNIQYF. CDR3 nucleotides: TGTGCTAGTGGCACCAGCACCGGGGGCAGGGGGGCCAAAAACATTCAGTACTTC.

The CDR3 sequence is CASSPAEGRADTQYF. The CDR3 bases are TGTGCCAGCAGCCCTGCGGAGGGGCGGGCAGATACGCAGTATTTT. This chain connects TRBV7-9 to TRBJ2-3; D might be TRBD2 (6 bases). This CDR3 is 15 amino acids long. The germline CDR1 and CDR2 sequences are SEHNR and FQNEAQ (reference sequence). Trimming pared 5 bases from V and 4 bases from J, leaving 16 bases between.

The rearrangement uses TRBV14 and TRBJ2-3; possible D gene TRBD2, 6 bases. Germline values: CDR1 SGHDN, CDR2 FVKESK. The V end lost 2 bases, the J end lost 2 bases, and 17 bases lay between the germline ends. The CDR3 runs to 17 residues. CDR3 in DNA: TGTGCCAGCAGCCAAAGTAGCCGCGGGACCCCCACAGATACGCAGTATTTT. It yields the protein CASSQSSRGTPTDTQYF.

The CDR3, as DNA: TGTGCCAGCAGTGATTCACCTAGCGGGGGGTTGGAGACCCAGTACTTC. Translating it yields CASSDSPSGGLETQYF. The chain recombines TRBV2 with TRBJ2-5; 11 positions match TRBD2. Trimming took 3 bases from V and 5 from J; bases not matched to a gene: 8. The CDR3 runs 16 residues. Germline V gene lookup returns CDR1 SNHLY and CDR2 FYNNEI.

This clone was found once. The rearrangement links TRBV5-1 to TRBJ2-3; D is possibly TRBD2 (6 bases). The CDR3 sequence is 14 residues long. V was clipped by 5 bases and J by 4 bases, with 14 bases between them. From germline, CDR1 is SGHRS and CDR2 YFSETQ. CDR3 in amino acids: CASRLETGADTQYF. CDR3 nucleotide sequence: TGCGCCAGCAGACTAGAAACGGGGGCAGATACGCAGTATTTT.

The chain uses TRBV18 and TRBJ1-5, with D perhaps TRBD1 (5 bases). The ends were cut back, 5 bases at V and 1 base at J, with 9 bases in the middle. The germline gives CDR1 KGHSH, CDR2 LQKENI. This CDR3 is 14 amino acids long. CDR3 coding DNA: TGTGCCAGCTCAATACAGGAAAGCAATCAGCCCCAGCATTTT. It codes for CASSIQESNQPQHF.

The J gene is TRBJ1-6, the V gene TRBV5-4, with D hard to call. The V gene lost 9 bases and the J gene lost 13 bases, with 26 bases spanning the gap. Germline CDR1 and CDR2: SGHNT and YYREEE (reference sequence). This CDR3 is 15 amino acids long. The CDR3 coding sequence is TGTGCCACCCGGAGAGACCACGCCTTAAAGGCTCCCCTCCACTTT. As protein: CATRRDHALKAPLHF.

The chain employs TRBV12-3 or TRBV12-4 and TRBJ1-2; no clear D gene. The length of the CDR3 is 12 residues. Trimming stripped 5 bases from V and 6 bases from J, with 10 bases between. CDR3 loop: CASSQILNGYTF. Here the CDR3 DNA reads TGTGCCAGCAGTCAAATATTGAATGGCTACACCTTC.